One and the same sample provided the 27 T cell receptor beta chains below, sequenced in a study of T cell repertoires in cytomegalovirus infection. TCRdb independently ran MiXCR on the reads; one entry per CDR3 protein. The data show about 250,000 distinct CDR3 sequences, over 15% seen once. Sequenced material: CD8+ T cells from PBMCs. These receptors came from a human donor in good health (CMV status not recorded). Some clones in this sample may be carry-over from other donors' samples.

This clonotype was picked up a small number of times. V gene TRBV28 combines with J gene TRBJ1-2; the D is unclear. The CDR3 runs 16 residues. Between the trimmed V and J ends, which lost 6 bases and 2 bases, there was a span of 19 bases. Germline CDR1 and CDR2: MDHEN and SYDVKM. In DNA form, the CDR3 reads TGTGCCAGCAGCCCCCCCTTTCGTAAAACCAACTATGGCTACACCTTC. Its protein product is CASSPPFRKTNYGYTF.

The chain carries TRBV7-2 and TRBJ2-1; 13 bases line up with TRBD2. CDR1 SGHTA and CDR2 FQGNSA come from the germline V gene. The V and J ends lost 3 bases and 8 bases, in that order; junction bases with no gene match: 10. The CDR3 loop spans 17 amino acids. The CDR3 DNA is TGTGCCAGCAGCTTTGGGAGACTAGCGGGGGGTTTCGATGAGCAGTTCTTC. It is translated as CASSFGRLAGGFDEQFF. The whole variable domain, remainder taken from reference TRBV7-2 and TRBJ2-1, is GAGVSQSPSNKVTEKGKDVELRCDPISGHTALYWYRQSLGQGLEFLIYFQGNSAPDKSGLPSDRFSAERTGGSVSTLTIQRTQQEDSAVYLCASSFGRLAGGFDEQFFGPGTRLTVL.

Ten or more counts support this clonotype. The chain uses TRBV28 and TRBJ2-7; D is possibly TRBD2 (6 bases). Per the germline V gene, CDR1 is MDHEN and CDR2 is SYDVKM. The ends were cut back, 5 bases at V and 4 bases at J, with 15 bases in the middle. CDR3 length: 14 residues. CDR3 DNA sequence: TGTGCCAGCAGTCCCGTGGACTATAGTTACGAGCAGTACTTC. It encodes CASSPVDYSYEQYF.

Only a few counts were recorded for this clonotype. The CDR3 here is CSVESGQGKYEQYF. In nucleotides, the CDR3 is TGCAGCGTTGAATCTGGACAGGGGAAATACGAGCAGTACTTC. The rearrangement links TRBV29-1 to TRBJ2-7; 9 nucleotides match TRBD1. Germline-derived CDR1 and CDR2 are SQVTM and ANQGSEA. J lost 4 bases, V lost 2 bases, and 6 bases had no gene match. This CDR3 spans 14 amino acids.

This clonotype was seen only a few times. The CDR3 loop is CSAREWLGGSRNTIYF. The CDR3 DNA is TGCAGTGCTAGGGAATGGCTCGGGGGCTCCAGAAACACCATATATTTT. The chain carries TRBV20-1 and TRBJ1-3, with a tentative D call TRBD1 (6 bases). Trimming took off 3 bases at V and 5 bases at J, with 20 bases between the two ends. The CDR3 runs to 16 residues. The germline gives CDR1 DFQATT, CDR2 SNEGSKA (reference sequence).

This clonotype was picked up many times. This CDR3 reads CASSSDGATNEKLFF. The CDR3 DNA follows: TGTGCCAGCAGCTCCGACGGAGCAACTAATGAAAAACTGTTTTTT. The chain uses TRBV7-8 and TRBJ1-4, with D unresolved. From germline, CDR1 is SGHVS and CDR2 FQNEAQ. The CDR3 is 15 amino acids. Trimming cost V 4 bases and J 0 bases, with 9 bases left between them.

The chain is built from TRBV4-3 and TRBJ1-2; the D gene is possibly TRBD1 (5 bases). The CDR3 has 15 amino acids. The germline V gene has CDR1 LGHNA and CDR2 YSLEER. V lost 0 bases and J lost 6, with 14 bases in between. This chain's CDR3 is CASSQDLRDPNGYTF. CDR3 nucleotides: TGCGCCAGCAGCCAAGATCTGCGGGACCCTAATGGCTACACCTTC.

This clonotype was seen only a few times. The rearrangement uses TRBV5-4 and TRBJ2-7, with a tentative D call TRBD2 (6 bases). The ends were cut back, 6 bases at V and 3 bases at J, with 16 bases in the middle. The germline V gene encodes CDR1 SGHNT and CDR2 YYREEE (reference sequence). This CDR3 region has 14 residues. The CDR3 DNA follows: TGTGCCAGCACGGCGGGACCGATGGGCTACGAGCAGTACTTC. Amino acids: CASTAGPMGYEQYF.

This clonotype was detected many times. The chain recombines TRBV12-3 or TRBV12-4 with TRBJ1-2; 8 nucleotides match TRBD1. CDR3 size: 15 residues. J gave up 7 bases and V 5 bases, and 12 bases lay outside the gene matches. The CDR3 reads CASSMGQVGVFGYTF. The CDR3 region has the DNA TGTGCCAGCAGTATGGGACAGGTCGGAGTATTTGGCTACACCTTC.

The V gene is TRBV24-1, the J gene TRBJ1-5, with 7 bases identical to TRBD1. Germline CDR1 and CDR2: KGHDR and SFDVKD. V trimming: 4 bases; J trimming: 6 bases; junction bases outside the gene matches: 17. The CDR3 length is 18 residues. In DNA form, the CDR3 reads TGTGCCACCAGTGACGGTCGCTGGGGAGGGGGCGCAGGTCAGCCCCAGCATTTT. This gives the protein CATSDGRWGGGAGQPQHF.

In this sample, this clonotype turned up many times. This chain joins TRBV7-9 and TRBJ1-2; TRBD1 might be the D (6 bases). V lost 4 bases, J lost 6 bases, and 12 bases lay in between. The length of the CDR3 is 13 residues. CDR1 and CDR2 (germline): SEHNR, FQNEAQ (reference sequence). The CDR3 is CASSSGTINGYTF. The CDR3 coding sequence is TGTGCCAGCAGCTCCGGGACAATCAATGGCTACACCTTC.

This clonotype appeared a few times. This chain links TRBV2 with TRBJ1-5; 9 positions agree with TRBD1. V lost 1 base and J lost 2; bases outside the gene matches: 0. Per germline, CDR1 SNHLY and CDR2 FYNNEI. The CDR3 consists of 15 residues. CDR3 residues: CASSEGTGGNQPQHF. As DNA, the CDR3 is TGTGCCAGCAGTGAAGGGACAGGGGGCAATCAGCCCCAGCATTTT.

V is TRBV2 and J is TRBJ1-2, with a possible D match to TRBD1 (5 bases). CDR3 length: 14 residues. Germline V gene lookup returns CDR1 SNHLY and CDR2 FYNNEI. Trimming left V 2 bases short and J 1 base short, with 8 bases between. The CDR3 bases are TGTGCCAGCAGTGAACGGGGGATTAACTATGGCTACACCTTC. Its protein product is CASSERGINYGYTF.

This clonotype came up a few times. The rearrangement joins TRBV19 to TRBJ1-5; the D is unclear. Germline CDR1 LNHDA, CDR2 SQIVND (reference sequence). This CDR3 contains 15 residues. Trimming removed 3 bases from V and 3 bases from J, with 12 bases in between. CDR3 loop: CASSIRSNPNQPQHF. In DNA form, the CDR3 reads TGTGCCAGTAGTATCCGGTCCAACCCCAATCAGCCCCAGCATTTT.

The chain combines TRBV11-2 with TRBJ1-2, with D tentatively TRBD1 (6 bases). The CDR3 sequence is 17 residues long. V gave up 3 bases and J gave up 2 bases, with 19 bases separating them. The V gene's germline CDR1 is SGHAT and CDR2 FQNNGV. For the CDR3, the DNA is TGTGCCAGCAGCTTTCCCGGTATGAGACAGGAGAACTATGGCTACACCTTC. It specifies CASSFPGMRQENYGYTF.

In this sample, this clonotype turned up a few times. V and J are TRBV20-1 and TRBJ2-1, with D unclear. The V end lost 3 bases, the J end lost 3 bases, and 6 bases lay between the germline ends. CDR3 length: 12 amino acids. CDR1 is DFQATT and CDR2 is SNEGSKA in the germline V gene (reference sequence). The CDR3 reads CSASGRYNEQFF. CDR3 nucleotide sequence: TGCAGTGCTAGTGGTCGCTACAATGAGCAGTTCTTC.

This clonotype has a count of ten or more. The rearrangement links TRBV7-2 to TRBJ2-1; D may match TRBD1 or TRBD2 (5 bases each). The V gene lost 2 bases and the J gene lost 7 bases, with 18 bases spanning the gap. This CDR3 spans 16 amino acids. The V gene's germline CDR1 is SGHTA and CDR2 FQGNSA. DNA for the CDR3: TGTGCCAGCAGCTTACCCGGGGCAGTTGGGGATAATGAGCAGTTCTTC. Encoded protein: CASSLPGAVGDNEQFF.

This clonotype has only a few counts. The V gene is TRBV4-1, the J gene TRBJ1-5, with D unclear. The length of the CDR3 is 14 residues. With 0 bases removed from V and 4 bases from J, the gap between germline ends came to 7 bases. CDR1 and CDR2 from the germline V gene are MGHRA and YSYEKL. CDR3 sequence: CASSQELGNQPQHF. The CDR3 nucleotides read TGCGCCAGCAGCCAAGAATTAGGGAATCAGCCCCAGCATTTT.

This clonotype was observed many times. This chain connects TRBV11-3 to TRBJ2-1; D call uncertain. The CDR3 has 12 residues. V lost 1 base to trimming and J lost 6 bases, with 4 bases between them. Per germline, CDR1 SGHNT and CDR2 YENEEA. The CDR3 here is CASSLGRNEQFF. The CDR3 bases are TGTGCCAGCAGCTTAGGCCGCAATGAGCAGTTCTTC.

In this sample, this clonotype turned up many times. The rearrangement links TRBV5-4 to TRBJ1-6; D is uncertain. Trimming took 4 bases from V and 0 from J, leaving 11 bases between them. Germline V lookup: CDR1 SGHNT, CDR2 YYREEE (reference sequence). CDR3 length equals 16 residues. The CDR3 nucleotides read TGTGCCAGCAGCCAGTCGGGGAGCTCCTATAATTCACCCCTCCACTTT. Translation gives CASSQSGSSYNSPLHF. Combining the CDR3 with reference TRBV5-4 and TRBJ1-6 gives the whole variable domain ETGVTQSPTHLIKTRGQQVTLRCSSQSGHNTVSWYQQALGQGPQFIFQYYREEENGRGNFPPRFSGLQFPNYSSELNVNALELDDSALYLCASSQSGSSYNSPLHFGNGTRLTVT.

The V and J genes are TRBV6-5 and TRBJ2-5; 7 bases match TRBD1. V was pared by 6 bases and J by 5 bases, with 3 bases of the junction left unmatched. The CDR3 sequence is 12 residues long. Looked up from germline, CDR1 is MNHEY and CDR2 is SVGAGI. This CDR3 is CASRQQGETQYF. The CDR3 bases are TGTGCCAGCAGACAACAGGGGGAGACCCAGTACTTC.

This clonotype was seen a handful of times. The chain is built from TRBV28 and TRBJ1-6; D is ambiguous. The CDR3 sequence is 15 residues long. CDR1 is MDHEN and CDR2 is SYDVKM in the germline V gene. V lost 0 bases, J lost 5 bases, and 8 bases lay in between. CDR3 amino acids: CASSLWAGDNSPLHF. The CDR3 DNA reads as TGTGCCAGCAGTTTATGGGCCGGGGATAATTCACCCCTCCACTTT. The variable domain in full, with the rest retrieved from reference TRBV28 and TRBJ1-6, is DVKVTQSSRYLVKRTGEKVFLECVQDMDHENMFWYRQDPGLGLRLIYFSYDVKMKEKGDIPEGYSVSREKKERFSLILESASTNQTSMYLCASSLWAGDNSPLHFGNGTRLTVT.

This clonotype was observed many times. This chain joins TRBV7-2 and TRBJ1-1; D call uncertain. Germline lookup yields CDR1 SGHTA and CDR2 FQGNSA. This CDR3 has 16 residues. Deletions cut 0 bases from V and 1 base from J, with 12 bases between. The CDR3 nucleotides read TGTGCCAGCAGCTTAGCGCCTGGGGTTTCGAACACTGAAGCTTTCTTT. This translates into CASSLAPGVSNTEAFF. Variable domain in full (rest from reference TRBV7-2 and TRBJ1-1): GAGVSQSPSNKVTEKGKDVELRCDPISGHTALYWYRQSLGQGLEFLIYFQGNSAPDKSGLPSDRFSAERTGGSVSTLTIQRTQQEDSAVYLCASSLAPGVSNTEAFFGQGTRLTVV.

In this sample, this clonotype turned up many times. V gene TRBV7-8 combines with J gene TRBJ2-3; TRBD2 agrees at 10 bases. The germline gives CDR1 SGHVS, CDR2 FQNEAQ. Trimming cost V 5 bases and J 3 bases; bases outside gene matches: 8. The CDR3 runs to 16 residues. The CDR3 spells CASSAGTSALTDTQYF. In DNA, the CDR3 is TGTGCCAGCAGCGCCGGGACTAGCGCATTAACAGATACGCAGTATTTT.

This chain links TRBV20-1 with TRBJ2-5; possibly TRBD1 for D (6 bases). V was trimmed by 0 bases and J by 2 bases, leaving 10 bases between them. The CDR3 spans 14 residues. CDR1 and CDR2 from the germline V gene are DFQATT and SNEGSKA (reference sequence). CDR3 residues: CSARDGDIQETQYF. The CDR3, as DNA: TGCAGTGCTAGAGATGGGGACATACAAGAGACCCAGTACTTC.

This clonotype was observed at least ten times. This sequence joins TRBV7-2 and TRBJ1-1; 7 bases agree with TRBD1. The V gene end was trimmed by 4 bases and the J gene end by 1 base; junction bases not matched to a gene: 6. The CDR3 loop spans 15 amino acids. Germline assignment: CDR1 SGHTA and CDR2 FQGNSA. The CDR3 DNA is TGTGCCAGCAGCTGGGACAGTGGGGGGAACACTGAAGCTTTCTTT. Amino acids: CASSWDSGGNTEAFF. Full variable domain (missing parts from reference TRBV7-2 and TRBJ1-1): GAGVSQSPSNKVTEKGKDVELRCDPISGHTALYWYRQSLGQGLEFLIYFQGNSAPDKSGLPSDRFSAERTGGSVSTLTIQRTQQEDSAVYLCASSWDSGGNTEAFFGQGTRLTVV.

The chain has TRBV28 and TRBJ1-5; TRBD1 agrees at 7 bases. The germline CDR1 and CDR2 sequences are MDHEN and SYDVKM. V shed 3 bases, J shed 2 bases, and the junction held 4 bases outside the gene matches. CDR3 length: 15 residues. The DNA of the CDR3 is TGTGCCAGCAGTTTGGAGGGGGCGCGCAATCAGCCCCAGCATTTT. The encoded protein is CASSLEGARNQPQHF.